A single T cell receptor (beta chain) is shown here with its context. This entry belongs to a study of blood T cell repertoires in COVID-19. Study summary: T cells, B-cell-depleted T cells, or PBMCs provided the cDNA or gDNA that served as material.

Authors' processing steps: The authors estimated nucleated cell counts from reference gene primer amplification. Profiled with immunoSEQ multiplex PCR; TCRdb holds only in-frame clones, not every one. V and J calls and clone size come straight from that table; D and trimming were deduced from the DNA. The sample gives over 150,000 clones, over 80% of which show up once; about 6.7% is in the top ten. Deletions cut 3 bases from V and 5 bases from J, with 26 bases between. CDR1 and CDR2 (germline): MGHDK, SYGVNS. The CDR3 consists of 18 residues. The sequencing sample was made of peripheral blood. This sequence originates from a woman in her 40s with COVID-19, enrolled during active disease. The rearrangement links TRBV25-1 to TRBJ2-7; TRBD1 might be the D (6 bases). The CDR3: CASSDSNSGRGWIDEQYF. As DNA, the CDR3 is TGTGCCAGCAGTGACAGTAACTCGGGCAGGGGCTGGATCGACGAGCAGTACTTC.